This TCR beta chain was observed in a study of naive CD8 T cells in extremely preterm neonates. Overall study findings and caveats: Preterm CDR3s were shorter than older groups', with fewer N additions and less trimming.

This clone was detected a few times. Antigen specificity is unknown. This table comes from immunoSEQ multiplex PCR, and its TCRdb copy is limited to in-frame clones, with some not included. The table shows 7,000 to 9,500 clones, with more than 85% occurring only once. Germline values: CDR1 GTSNPN, CDR2 SVGIG (reference sequence). The V end was cut by 2 bases, the J end by 7 bases, with 5 bases between. This CDR3 has 11 residues. Without labor or membrane rupture, elective cesareans at about 35-43 weeks supplied term cord blood. Each sample had roughly 17,000–110,000 sorted naive CD8+ T cells. The receptor was derived from a newborn in good health. Sequenced input: naive CD8+ T cells from cord blood. The chain has TRBV30 and TRBJ2-2; D is unresolved. The DNA of the CDR3 is TGTGCCTGGAGTATCGTCGGGGAGCTGTTTTTT. This gives the protein CAWSIVGELFF.